The 18 T cell receptor beta chains given below trace back to one sample, sequenced in a study of response to subunit inactivated influenza vaccine. Each CDR3 protein gets one entry after TCRdb re-called the RT-PCR reads with MiXCR. The repertoire holds some 570,000 distinct CDR3 sequences, with around 11% as singletons. These data are also associated with another study on T cells expressing NK-cell markers. That study adds: The authors generated TCR beta cDNA through 5'RACE template switching with UMIs.

The specimen comprised PBMCs from blood, sampled on the day of vaccination. These receptors originate from a man aged 50-59 years who received an inactivated influenza vaccine.

The chain is built from TRBV19 and TRBJ2-3; D is undetermined. With 8 bases removed from V and 4 bases from J, the gap between germline ends came to 13 bases. CDR3 length: 13 residues. CDR1 and CDR2 (germline): LNHDA, SQIVND (reference sequence). CDR3: CASRPQLADTQYF. The CDR3, as DNA: TGTGCCAGTCGACCCCAACTGGCAGATACGCAGTATTTT.

Only a few counts were recorded for this clonotype. This chain uses TRBV7-9 with TRBJ2-1; tentatively, D is TRBD2 (5 bases). The CDR3 length is 14 residues. V shed 4 bases and J shed 2 bases, with 9 bases lying between them. The germline CDR1 and CDR2 sequences are SEHNR and FQNEAQ (reference sequence). The CDR3 DNA reads TGTGCCAGCAGCTCGGGATTAACCTACAATGAGCAGTTCTTC. Its translation: CASSSGLTYNEQFF.

The V call is TRBV7-9, the J call TRBJ1-2; TRBD1 agrees at 7 bases. The CDR3 consists of 13 residues. Trimming at V came to 6 bases and at J to 8 bases, leaving 9 bases not matched to a gene. Germline lookup yields CDR1 SEHNR and CDR2 FQNEAQ (reference sequence). CDR3 in DNA: TGTGCCAGCAGAAGAGATATGACAGGGGGCTACACCTTC. The encoded protein is CASRRDMTGGYTF.

This clonotype was detected a few times. J is TRBJ2-2 and V is TRBV7-9; no definite D call. This CDR3 comprises 14 residues. V lost 5 bases to trimming and J lost 5 bases, with 12 bases between them. The germline V gene has CDR1 SEHNR and CDR2 FQNEAQ (reference sequence). In nucleotides, the CDR3 is TGTGCCAGCAGCCCCCCCCAGATGACCGGGGAGCTGTTTTTT. The encoded protein is CASSPPQMTGELFF. The full variable domain, completed using reference TRBV7-9 and TRBJ2-2, is DTGVSQNPRHKITKRGQNVTFRCDPISEHNRLYWYRQTLGQGPEFLTYFQNEAQLEKSRLLSDRFSAERPKGSFSTLEIQRTEQGDSAMYLCASSPPQMTGELFFGEGSRLTVL.

The table lists this clonotype with a few counts. The CDR3 sequence is CAISESDDLMTF. CDR3 DNA sequence: TGTGCCATCAGTGAGTCTGACGACCTAATGACCTTC. The chain couples TRBV10-3 to TRBJ1-2, with D hard to call. The CDR3 contains 12 residues. Trimming removed 0 bases at V and 14 bases at J, with 13 bases between. Germline V lookup: CDR1 ENHRY, CDR2 SYGVKD.

This clonotype showed up just a few times. The V and J genes are TRBV11-2 and TRBJ2-1; 11 nucleotides line up with TRBD2. Germline CDR1 SGHAT, CDR2 FQNNGV. J lost 6 bases, V lost 5 bases, and 6 bases had no gene match. The CDR3 spans 15 residues. The CDR3 region has the DNA TGTGCCAGCAGCGGTAGCGGGAGGGCCTTCAATGAGCAGTTCTTC. Its translation is CASSGSGRAFNEQFF.

The rearrangement uses TRBV20-1 and TRBJ2-4, with TRBD2 matching 13 bases. Germline assignment: CDR1 DFQATT and CDR2 SNEGSKA (reference sequence). The trim removed 0 bases at V and 7 bases at J, leaving 12 bases unmatched. CDR3 length: 18 amino acids. CDR3 bases: TGCAGTGCTAGAGATCTCAAACTAGCGGGAGGGCCTGGGAACATTCAGTACTTC. This translates into CSARDLKLAGGPGNIQYF.

The chain uses TRBV29-1 and TRBJ2-1, with D perhaps matching TRBD1 (5 bases). The length of the CDR3 is 17 residues. Germline-derived CDR1 and CDR2 are SQVTM and ANQGSEA. V lost 0 bases to trimming and J lost 3 bases, with 18 bases between them. CDR3 in DNA: TGCAGCGTTGAAGATCTTCGGGCAGGGTTTATCTACAATGAGCAGTTCTTC. Amino acid sequence: CSVEDLRAGFIYNEQFF.

This clonotype was counted between two and nine times. The rearrangement uses TRBV5-6 and TRBJ2-1; possible D gene TRBD2, 7 bases. The CDR3 contains 15 residues. Trimming took 7 bases from V and 2 from J, leaving 16 bases between them. Germline V gene lookup returns CDR1 SGHDT and CDR2 YYEEEE. CDR3 sequence: CASSRGGATYNEQFF. The DNA of the CDR3 is TGTGCCAGCTCGCGAGGGGGGGCCACCTACAATGAGCAGTTCTTC. The complete variable domain, with remaining parts taken from reference TRBV5-6 and TRBJ2-1, reads DAGVTQSPTHLIKTRGQQVTLRCSPKSGHDTVSWYQQALGQGPQFIFQYYEEEERQRGNFPDRFSGHQFPNYSSELNVNALLLGDSALYLCASSRGGATYNEQFFGPGTRLTVL.

The chain carries TRBV7-2 and TRBJ1-3; no definite D call. CDR1 and CDR2 from the germline V gene are SGHTA and FQGNSA. V lost 1 base and J 0 bases, leaving 1 base between the germline ends. The CDR3 extends over 13 amino acids. This CDR3 is CASSLVSGNTIYF. In DNA form, the CDR3 reads TGTGCCAGCAGCTTAGTCTCTGGAAACACCATATATTTT.

The gene calls are TRBV12-3 or TRBV12-4 and TRBJ1-2, with TRBD1 as a possible D gene (5 bases). Trimming pared 3 bases from V and 0 bases from J, leaving 14 bases between. This CDR3 is 16 amino acids long. The CDR3 loop reads CASSFGTRGANYGYTF. CDR3 sequence (DNA): TGTGCCAGCAGTTTCGGGACCCGAGGTGCTAACTATGGCTACACCTTC.

The genes are TRBV30 and TRBJ2-3; maybe TRBD2 (5 bases). The CDR3 spans 16 residues. CDR1 and CDR2 from the germline V gene are GTSNPN and SVGIG (reference sequence). With 3 bases removed from V and 5 bases from J, the gap between germline ends came to 21 bases. This chain's CDR3 is CAWSYASRAALDTQYF. In DNA form, the CDR3 reads TGTGCCTGGAGCTATGCTAGCCGGGCAGCCTTAGATACGCAGTATTTT. Using reference TRBV30 and TRBJ2-3 for the parts outside the CDR3, the full variable domain is SQTIHQWPATLVQPVGSPLSLECTVEGTSNPNLYWYRQAAGRGLQLLFYSVGIGQISSEVPQNLSASRPQDRQFILSSKKLLLSDSGFYLCAWSYASRAALDTQYFGPGTRLTVL.

The chain joins TRBV24-1 to TRBJ2-3; D tentatively reads TRBD1 or TRBD2 (6 bases each). Germline V gene sequence: CDR1 KGHDR, CDR2 SFDVKD. Trimming cost V 3 bases and J 4 bases, with 22 bases left between them. The CDR3 consists of 18 residues. The CDR3 loop reads CATSDRGTGEAWADTQYF. The CDR3 nucleotides read TGTGCCACCAGTGATAGGGGGACGGGGGAGGCATGGGCAGATACGCAGTATTTT.

This clonotype was counted between two and nine times. This chain connects TRBV12-3 or TRBV12-4 to TRBJ2-1; a possible D gene is TRBD1 (5 bases). Trimming removed 3 bases from V and 9 bases from J, with 12 bases in between. CDR3 length: 13 residues. The CDR3 sequence is CASSFQTESEQFF. For the CDR3, the DNA is TGTGCCAGCAGTTTCCAGACAGAGAGTGAGCAGTTCTTC.

V and J are TRBV15 and TRBJ1-5; D gene unclear. V was shortened by 2 bases and J by 6 bases, with 5 bases between the two germline ends. The CDR3 is made up of 12 amino acids. Germline V gene lookup returns CDR1 LNHNV and CDR2 YYDKDF (reference sequence). CDR3 nucleotide sequence: TGTGCCACCAGCAGACCCGGTCAGCCCCAGCATTTT. It translates to CATSRPGQPQHF.

DNA for the CDR3: TGTGCCAGTAGTATCCCCGGACAGGGGAACCCACACTCTGGGGCCAACGTCCTGACTTTC. It translates to CASSIPGQGNPHSGANVLTF. The J gene is TRBJ2-6, the V gene TRBV19; 9 bases are a match to TRBD1. Trimming took 3 bases from V and 0 from J; bases not matched to a gene: 12. Germline CDR1 LNHDA, CDR2 SQIVND (reference sequence). This CDR3 is built from 20 residues.

This clonotype was counted only a few times. The chain combines TRBV5-1 with TRBJ2-7, with D perhaps matching TRBD1 (6 bases). V lost 3 bases and J lost 2, with 15 bases in between. The CDR3 sequence is 15 residues long. Germline V gives CDR1 SGHRS, CDR2 YFSETQ. CDR3 DNA: TGCGCCAGCAGCTCCACCGGGACACCTCCCTACGAGCAGTACTTC. Translating it yields CASSSTGTPPYEQYF.

Only a few counts were recorded for this clonotype. The chain couples TRBV7-9 to TRBJ2-1; D unclear. Trimming cost V 3 bases and J 8 bases, with 11 bases left between them. Per germline, CDR1 SEHNR and CDR2 FQNEAQ (reference sequence). This CDR3 has 13 amino acids. The CDR3 DNA is TGTGCCAGCAGCTTTGATTACTTCCATGAGCAGTTCTTC. Its translation is CASSFDYFHEQFF. Full variable domain (remainder filled in from reference TRBV7-9 and TRBJ2-1): DTGVSQNPRHKITKRGQNVTFRCDPISEHNRLYWYRQTLGQGPEFLTYFQNEAQLEKSRLLSDRFSAERPKGSFSTLEIQRTEQGDSAMYLCASSFDYFHEQFFGPGTRLTVL.